This T cell receptor (beta chain) was documented in a study of blood T cell repertoires in COVID-19. CDR1 and CDR2 (germline): MNHEY, SMNVEV (reference sequence). The CDR3 consists of 16 residues. Losses at the gene ends were 2 bases for V and 6 bases for J; bases not matched to a gene: 10. Assay used: immunoSEQ multiplex PCR; TCRdb lists only in-frame clones, some missing. The sample gives 130,000 to 150,000 clones, approximately 87% of which show up once; 8.6% is in the top ten. V is TRBV27 and J is TRBJ1-2, with 9 bases matching TRBD1. Sequenced input: peripheral blood. The sequence came from a woman between 50 and 59 years old with active or convalescent COVID-19. CDR3 sequence: CASSLMVGQGSHGYTF. CDR3 nucleotide sequence: TGTGCCAGCAGTTTAATGGTTGGACAGGGGAGCCATGGCTACACCTTC.